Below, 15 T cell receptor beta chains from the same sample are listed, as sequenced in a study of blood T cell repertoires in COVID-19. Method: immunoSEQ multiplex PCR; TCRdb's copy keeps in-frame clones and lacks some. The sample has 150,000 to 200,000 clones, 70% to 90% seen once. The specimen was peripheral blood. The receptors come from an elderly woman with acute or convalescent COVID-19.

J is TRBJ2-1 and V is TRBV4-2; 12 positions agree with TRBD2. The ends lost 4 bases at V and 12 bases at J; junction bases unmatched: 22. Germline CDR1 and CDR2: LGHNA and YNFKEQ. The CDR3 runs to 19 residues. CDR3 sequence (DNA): TGTGCCAGCAGCCCAGGGACTAGCGGGCCGGAATCGTACAATGTTGGGCAGTTCTTC. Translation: CASSPGTSGPESYNVGQFF.

CDR3 region: CASSLDRNYGYTF. DNA of the CDR3: TGTGCCAGCAGCTTAGACCGGAACTATGGCTACACCTTC. The chain couples TRBV11-2 to TRBJ1-2; D is ambiguous. The V end lost 0 bases, the J end lost 2 bases, and 4 bases lay between the germline ends. CDR1 SGHAT and CDR2 FQNNGV come from the germline V gene. The length of the CDR3 is 13 residues.

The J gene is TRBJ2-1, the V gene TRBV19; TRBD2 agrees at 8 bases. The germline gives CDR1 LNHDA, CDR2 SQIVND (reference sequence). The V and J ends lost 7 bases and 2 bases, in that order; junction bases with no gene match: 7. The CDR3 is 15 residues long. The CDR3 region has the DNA TGTGCCAGTACCTACAGCGGGAGAACCTACAATGAGCAGTTCTTC. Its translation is CASTYSGRTYNEQFF.

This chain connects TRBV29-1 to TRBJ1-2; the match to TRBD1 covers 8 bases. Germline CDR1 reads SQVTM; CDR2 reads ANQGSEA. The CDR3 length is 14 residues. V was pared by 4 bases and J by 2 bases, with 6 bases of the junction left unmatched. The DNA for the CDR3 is TGCAGCGTTGCGGCAGGGGGCGCCAACTATGGCTACACCTTC. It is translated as CSVAAGGANYGYTF.

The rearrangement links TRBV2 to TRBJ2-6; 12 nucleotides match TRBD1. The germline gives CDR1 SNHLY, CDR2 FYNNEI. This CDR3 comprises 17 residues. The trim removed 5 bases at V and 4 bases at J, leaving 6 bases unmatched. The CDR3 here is CASSRDRGLEGANVLTF. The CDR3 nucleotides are TGTGCCAGCAGTAGGGACAGGGGGCTGGAAGGGGCCAACGTCCTGACTTTC.

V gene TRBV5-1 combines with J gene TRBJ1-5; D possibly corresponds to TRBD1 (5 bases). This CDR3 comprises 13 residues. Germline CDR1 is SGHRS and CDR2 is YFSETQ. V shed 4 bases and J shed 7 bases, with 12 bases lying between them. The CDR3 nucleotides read TGCGCCAGCAGCCCCCAGGGAAAACAGCCCCAGCATTTT. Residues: CASSPQGKQPQHF.

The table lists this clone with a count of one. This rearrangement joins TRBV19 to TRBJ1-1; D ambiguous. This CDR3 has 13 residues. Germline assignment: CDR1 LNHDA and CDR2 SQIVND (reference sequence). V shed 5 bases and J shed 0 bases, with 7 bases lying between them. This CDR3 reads CASSEGMNTEAFF. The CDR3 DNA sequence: TGTGCCAGTAGTGAGGGCATGAACACTGAAGCTTTCTTT.

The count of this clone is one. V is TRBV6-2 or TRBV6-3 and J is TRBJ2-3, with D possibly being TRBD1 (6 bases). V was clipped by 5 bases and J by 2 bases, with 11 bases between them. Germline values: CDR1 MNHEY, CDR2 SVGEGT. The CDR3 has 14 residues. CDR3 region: CASSRDTYTDTQYF. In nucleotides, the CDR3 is TGTGCCAGCAGTCGGGACACCTACACAGATACGCAGTATTTT.

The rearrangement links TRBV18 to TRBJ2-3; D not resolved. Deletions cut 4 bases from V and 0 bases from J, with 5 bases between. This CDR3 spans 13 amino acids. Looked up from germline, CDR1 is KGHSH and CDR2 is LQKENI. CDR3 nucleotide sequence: TGTGCCAGCTCACTTCAGAGCACAGATACGCAGTATTTT. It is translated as CASSLQSTDTQYF.

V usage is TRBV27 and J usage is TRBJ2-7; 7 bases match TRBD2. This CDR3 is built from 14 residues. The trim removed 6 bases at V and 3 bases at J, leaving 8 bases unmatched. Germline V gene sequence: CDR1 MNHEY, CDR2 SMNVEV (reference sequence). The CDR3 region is CASRGGEEGYEQYF. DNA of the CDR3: TGTGCCAGCAGGGGGGGGGAGGAGGGCTACGAGCAGTACTTC.

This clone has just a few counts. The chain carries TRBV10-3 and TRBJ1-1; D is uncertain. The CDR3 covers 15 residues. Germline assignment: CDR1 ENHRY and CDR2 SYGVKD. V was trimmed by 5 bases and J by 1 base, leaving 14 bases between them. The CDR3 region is CAISPSGRENTEAFF. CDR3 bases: TGTGCCATCAGTCCGTCTGGACGGGAGAACACTGAAGCTTTCTTT.

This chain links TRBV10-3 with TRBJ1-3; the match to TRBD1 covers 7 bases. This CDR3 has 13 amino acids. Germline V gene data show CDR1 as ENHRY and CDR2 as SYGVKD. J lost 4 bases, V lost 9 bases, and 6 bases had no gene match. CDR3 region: CAISTGTGNTIYF. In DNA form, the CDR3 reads TGTGCCATTTCGACAGGGACAGGAAACACCATATATTTT.

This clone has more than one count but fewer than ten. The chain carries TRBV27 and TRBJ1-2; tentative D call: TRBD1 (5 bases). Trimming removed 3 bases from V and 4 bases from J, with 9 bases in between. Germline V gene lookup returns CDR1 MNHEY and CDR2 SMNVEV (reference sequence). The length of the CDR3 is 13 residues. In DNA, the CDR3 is TGTGCCAGCAGTTTCCGGCAGGGCTATGGCTACACCTTC. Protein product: CASSFRQGYGYTF.

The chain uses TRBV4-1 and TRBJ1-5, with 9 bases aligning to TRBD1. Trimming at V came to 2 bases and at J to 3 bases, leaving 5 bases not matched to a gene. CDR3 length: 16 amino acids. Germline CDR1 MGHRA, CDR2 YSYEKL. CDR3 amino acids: CASSQPRTGDNQPQHF. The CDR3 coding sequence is TGCGCCAGCAGCCAACCTAGGACAGGGGACAATCAGCCCCAGCATTTT.

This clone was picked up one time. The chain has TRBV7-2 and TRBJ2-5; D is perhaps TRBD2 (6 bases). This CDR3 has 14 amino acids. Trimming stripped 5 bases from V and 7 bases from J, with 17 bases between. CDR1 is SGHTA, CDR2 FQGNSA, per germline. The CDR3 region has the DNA TGTGCCAGCAGCATACCGGGACTCCGGGGGACCCAGTACTTC. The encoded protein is CASSIPGLRGTQYF.